A selection of T cell receptor beta chains follows, all from one sample in a study of beta chain features in type 1 diabetes. This table comes from immunoSEQ multiplex PCR, and its TCRdb copy is limited to in-frame clones, with some not included. This table holds 200,000 to 250,000 clones, 9.5% to 13% found once. Sequencing was carried out using central memory CD4+ T cells from blood. These receptors all stem from a young man in good health. Both conserved end residues are part of each CDR3. The order of the fields is J gene, V gene, D gene, clone size, CDR3 DNA, CDR3 protein. D genes are given only for firm matches. Clone size is shown for a subset of rows, as once, few, many or a class of expanded clone.

TRBJ2-7	TRBV4-1	NA	NA	TGCGCCAGCAGCCAAGCAACTTCGGAGGCCTACGAGCAGTACTTC	CASSQATSEAYEQYF
TRBJ2-1	TRBV7-2	NA	few	TGTGCCAGCAGCTCACGGGACTCCCGGTGGAATGAGCAGTTCTTC	CASSSRDSRWNEQFF
TRBJ2-6	TRBV29-1	NA	NA	TGCAGCGTTGGAATCGGAGGGACCGGGGCCAACGTCCTGACTTTC	CSVGIGGTGANVLTF
TRBJ1-2	TRBV30	TRBD1	few	TGTGCCTGGAGTGTCAGGGGGAACTATGGCTACACCTTC	CAWSVRGNYGYTF
TRBJ2-7	TRBV7-2	NA	NA	TGTGCCAGCAGCGACGCAAGCTACGAGCAGTACTTC	CASSDASYEQYF
TRBJ2-7	TRBV7-9	NA	many	TGTGCCAGCAGCTCAGGACGTATCTACGAGCAGTACTTC	CASSSGRIYEQYF
TRBJ2-7	TRBV7-2	NA	few	TGTGCCAGCAGCCCAACGTCCTACGAGCAGTACTTC	CASSPTSYEQYF
TRBJ2-1	TRBV19	NA	NA	TGTGCCAGTATCGGGACTCTTTCGAACAATGAGCAGTTCTTC	CASIGTLSNNEQFF
TRBJ2-5	TRBV27	TRBD1	few	TGTGCCAGCAGCAAGGACAGGGTTGGAAAGACCCAGTACTTC	CASSKDRVGKTQYF
TRBJ2-3	TRBV5-4	TRBD1	NA	TGTGCCAGCAGCCAGACGGACAGGGGCGGAGATACGCAGTATTTT	CASSQTDRGGDTQYF
TRBJ2-2	TRBV2	NA	few	TGTGCCAGCAGTGGAGGACCTAACGGGGAGCTGTTTTTT	CASSGGPNGELFF
TRBJ2-3	TRBV28	TRBD1	few	TGTGCCAGCAGAGCCGGGACAGCTAGCACAGATACGCAGTATTTT	CASRAGTASTDTQYF
TRBJ1-4	TRBV30	TRBD1	NA	TGTGCCTGGCGGGGCAGGGGGGGACCAACTAATGAAAAACTGTTTTTT	CAWRGRGGPTNEKLFF
TRBJ1-2	TRBV18	NA	NA	TGTGCCAGCTCACCACCCACTAGGGAGGGCTACACCTTC	CASSPPTREGYTF
TRBJ2-5	TRBV11-1	NA	few	TGTGCCAGCAGCCCGGGACCCGCAGAGACCCAGTACTTC	CASSPGPAETQYF
TRBJ2-5	TRBV6-1	NA	few	TGTGCCAGCAGTGAAGTTGGTAACGTACCTGAAGAGACCCAGTACTTC	CASSEVGNVPEETQYF
TRBJ2-1	TRBV11-3	TRBD1	NA	TGTGCCAGCAGTCCAGGCCAGGGGGCCCACAATGAGCAGTTCTTC	CASSPGQGAHNEQFF
TRBJ2-1	TRBV29-1	NA	few	TGCAGCGTTGCCCCCTACAATGAGCAGTTCTTC	CSVAPYNEQFF
TRBJ2-7	TRBV11-2	NA	NA	TGTGCCAGCAGCTTAGATCTCGTGGGACAAAGCTCCTACGAGCAGTACTTC	CASSLDLVGQSSYEQYF
TRBJ1-2	TRBV10-3	NA	NA	TGTGCCATCAGCCTATCAACCGGTGGGAACTATGGCTACACCTTC	CAISLSTGGNYGYTF
TRBJ2-1	TRBV10-3	NA	few	TGTGCCATCAGCCGGGACTTAGCGAACAATGAGCAGTTCTTC	CAISRDLANNEQFF
TRBJ2-1	TRBV29-1	NA	NA	TGCAGCGTTGAGACCCGGAGCTCCTACAATGAGCAGTTCTTC	CSVETRSSYNEQFF
TRBJ2-1	TRBV11-2	NA	NA	TGTGCCAGCAGCTCTGATTACTACAATGAGCAGTTCTTC	CASSSDYYNEQFF
TRBJ2-2	TRBV19	NA	medium-sized	TGTGCCAGTAGTATAAGGGTAAACACCGGGGAGCTGTTTTTT	CASSIRVNTGELFF
TRBJ2-3	TRBV7-2	TRBD1	few	TGTGCCAGCAGCTCAGACAGGGCAGATACGCAGTATTTT	CASSSDRADTQYF
TRBJ2-2	TRBV6-1	NA	few	TGTGCCAGCAGTGAAGGGCAGTTAGGGCGGGAGCTGTTTTTT	CASSEGQLGRELFF
TRBJ1-4	TRBV7-2	NA	NA	TGTGCCAGCAGCTCTTGGATAAATGAAAAACTGTTTTTT	CASSSWINEKLFF
TRBJ1-2	TRBV28	NA	few	TGTGCCAGCAGGAGAGCTGGCTACACCTTC	CASRRAGYTF
TRBJ1-1	TRBV25-1	TRBD1	NA	TGTGCCAGCAAGAGGACAGGGGGGGAGAACACTGAAGCTTTCTTT	CASKRTGGENTEAFF
TRBJ1-1	TRBV7-9	NA	NA	TGTGCCAGCAGCCGACGGACAGCAAAGAACACTGAAGCTTTCTTT	CASSRRTAKNTEAFF
TRBJ2-1	TRBV5-1	NA	few	TGCGCCAGCTATCTAGCGCACTCCTACAATGAGCAGTTCTTC	CASYLAHSYNEQFF
TRBJ2-7	TRBV15	NA	few	TGTGCCACCAGCAGAGAACCGAACTACGAGCAGTACTTC	CATSREPNYEQYF
TRBJ2-1	TRBV29-1	NA	many	TGCAGCGTTGCGAAGGGGACGAACAATGAGCAGTTCTTC	CSVAKGTNNEQFF
TRBJ1-2	TRBV19	NA	NA	TGTGCCAGTAGCCAGGCTCGACAGGCCTATGGCTACACCTTC	CASSQARQAYGYTF
TRBJ1-1	TRBV28	NA	few	TGTGCCAGCAGTGCCCCCCGGGGGGGGCGCGGGAACACTGAAGCTTTCTTT	CASSAPRGGRGNTEAFF
TRBJ1-2	TRBV29-1	TRBD1	few	TGCAGCGCTGCGACAGGGGTAGGTGGCTACACCTTC	CSAATGVGGYTF
TRBJ2-3	TRBV2	NA	NA	TGTGCCAGCAGTGTCACAGATACGCAGTATTTT	CASSVTDTQYF
TRBJ1-2	TRBV28	TRBD1	NA	TGTGCCAGCAGTCCTCAGGGGGCATATGGCTACACCTTC	CASSPQGAYGYTF
TRBJ2-7	TRBV28	NA	few	TGTGCCAGCAGTTCCCCAGGGTACTACGAGCAGTACTTC	CASSSPGYYEQYF
TRBJ2-1	TRBV29-1	TRBD2	few	TGCAGCGTTGGGGCTAGCGGGACGAATGAGCAGTTCTTC	CSVGASGTNEQFF
TRBJ2-7	TRBV5-1	NA	NA	TGCGCCAGCCACGACCCTGGTGGCTACTCCTACGAGCAGTACTTC	CASHDPGGYSYEQYF
TRBJ2-3	TRBV7-9	TRBD2	NA	TGTGCCAGCAGCTTACTGAGCGGGAGCGCAGATACGCAGTATTTT	CASSLLSGSADTQYF
TRBJ2-1	TRBV29-1	NA	NA	TGCAGCGTTGAACAGGGGGGTTACAATGAGCAGTTCTTC	CSVEQGGYNEQFF
TRBJ2-7	TRBV5-1	NA	few	TGCGCCAGCCGGCCGTCAACAGGGGCGGGAGAGCAGTACTTC	CASRPSTGAGEQYF
TRBJ2-4	TRBV30	NA	many	TGTGCCTGGAGAACCCATAGCGGATTAGCCAAAAACATTCAGTACTTC	CAWRTHSGLAKNIQYF
TRBJ2-3	TRBV5-4	NA	few	TGTGCCAGCAGCTTGGTGGACAGCAGCACAGATACGCAGTATTTT	CASSLVDSSTDTQYF
TRBJ1-2	TRBV30	TRBD1	few	TGTGCCTGGAGGCTGGGGGGACAGGCCGTCTATGGCTACACCTTC	CAWRLGGQAVYGYTF